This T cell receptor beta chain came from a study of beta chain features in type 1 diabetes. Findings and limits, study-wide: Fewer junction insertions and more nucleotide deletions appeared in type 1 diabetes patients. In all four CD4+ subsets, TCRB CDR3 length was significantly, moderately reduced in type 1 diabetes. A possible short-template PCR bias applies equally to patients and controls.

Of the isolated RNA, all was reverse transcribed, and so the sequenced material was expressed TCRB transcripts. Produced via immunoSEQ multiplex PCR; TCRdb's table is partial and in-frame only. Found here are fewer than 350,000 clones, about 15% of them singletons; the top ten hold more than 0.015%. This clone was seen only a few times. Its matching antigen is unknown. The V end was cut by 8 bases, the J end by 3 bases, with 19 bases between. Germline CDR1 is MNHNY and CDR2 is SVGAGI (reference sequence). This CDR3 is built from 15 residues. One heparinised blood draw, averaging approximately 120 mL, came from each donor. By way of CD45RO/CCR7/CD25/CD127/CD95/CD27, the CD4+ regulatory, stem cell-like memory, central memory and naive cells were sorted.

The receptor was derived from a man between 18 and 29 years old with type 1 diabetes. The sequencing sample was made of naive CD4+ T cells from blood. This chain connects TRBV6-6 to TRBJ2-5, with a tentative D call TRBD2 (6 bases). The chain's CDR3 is CASSAPRGLEETQYF. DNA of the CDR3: TGTGCCAGCTCCGCCCCTCGGGGACTCGAAGAGACCCAGTACTTC.